The TCR beta chain under discussion was sequenced for a study of cytomegalovirus exposure and HLA in healthy donors. V lost 0 bases and J lost 2, with 16 bases in between. The CDR3 runs to 18 residues. Looked up from germline, CDR1 is SGHNT and CDR2 is YENEEA. 13 Jbeta primers and 60 Vbeta primers were used for the PCR. Data came from immunoSEQ multiplex PCR; TCRdb stores just in-frame clones and leaves some out. The sample shows over 95,000 clones, over 60% of them seen only once. The sequence derives from a young man in good health and CMV-seropositive. This chain links TRBV11-3 with TRBJ1-4; a weak D match, TRBD1 (5 bases). Sequenced sample: PBMCs. The CDR3, as DNA: TGTGCCAGCAGCTTAGATCTCGGCGCAGGGCGGACTAATGAAAAACTGTTTTTT. Translation: CASSLDLGAGRTNEKLFF. Full variable domain (rest looked up from reference TRBV11-3 and TRBJ1-4): EAGVVQSPRYKIIEKKQPVAFWCNPISGHNTLYWYLQNLGQGPELLIRYENEEAVDDSQLPKDRFSAERLKGVDSTLKIQPAELGDSAVYLCASSLDLGAGRTNEKLFFGSGTQLSVL.